These 22 T cell receptor beta chains share one sample of origin, sequenced in a study of blood T cells in healthy people across ages. A second PCR of 7 to 11 cycles used a sample-barcoded 5' primer and a J-beta primer mix. TCRdb recomputed calls from the 5' RACE reads with MiXCR, one row per CDR3 protein. The sample lists about 730,000 distinct CDR3 sequences; 40% to 45% were seen once. Sample: blood. The receptors here all came from a woman in her sixties in good health.

There are a few counts of this clonotype. The chain links TRBV2 to TRBJ2-5; D not certain. The CDR3 is made up of 14 amino acids. Germline V gene lookup returns CDR1 SNHLY and CDR2 FYNNEI. Trimming removed 2 bases at V and 11 bases at J, with 18 bases between. Written as DNA, the CDR3 is TGTGCCAGCAGTGAATGTTTACCGTACAATGAGCAGTACTTC. This translates into CASSECLPYNEQYF.

V gene TRBV27 combines with J gene TRBJ2-3; 7 positions match TRBD2. The CDR3 is 21 residues long. J gave up 1 base and V 2 bases, and 21 bases lay outside the gene matches. CDR1 is MNHEY, CDR2 SMNVEV, per germline (reference sequence). The CDR3 sequence: CASSLPRRLAGELKGTDTQYF. The DNA of the CDR3 is TGTGCCAGCAGTTTACCTCGCCGACTAGCTGGAGAGTTGAAGGGCACAGATACGCAGTATTTT.

The chain joins TRBV5-1 to TRBJ2-5; weak D call: TRBD1 (6 bases). The CDR3 consists of 16 residues. Trimming left V 0 bases short and J 11 bases short, with 23 bases between. Germline-derived CDR1 and CDR2 are SGHRS and YFSETQ. The DNA for the CDR3 is TGCGCCAGCAGCTTGGGAGGGGGAGTGGCCTACAATGAGCAGTACTTC. Residues: CASSLGGGVAYNEQYF.

The V gene is TRBV3-1, the J gene TRBJ1-2, with 7 nucleotides matching TRBD1. Germline loops: CDR1 LGHDT, CDR2 YNNKEL (reference sequence). Germline trimming cut 9 bases from V and 4 bases from J; bases unmatched to any gene: 8. This CDR3 comprises 13 residues. The CDR3, as DNA: TGTGCCAGTCAGGGGGGGGCGGCCTATGGCTACACCTTC. Residues: CASQGGAAYGYTF.

The chain has TRBV12-3 or TRBV12-4 and TRBJ1-2; 8 bases match TRBD1. This CDR3 has 14 residues. Losses at the gene ends were 6 bases for V and 6 bases for J; bases not matched to a gene: 9. The CDR3 DNA sequence: TGTGCCAGCAGACCCAGGACAGGGAATAATGGCTACACCTTC. It codes for CASRPRTGNNGYTF.

The V call is TRBV20-1, the J call TRBJ1-2, with a tentative D call TRBD1 (5 bases). CDR3 length: 14 residues. With 2 bases removed from V and 7 bases from J, the gap between germline ends came to 17 bases. The germline V gene encodes CDR1 DFQATT and CDR2 SNEGSKA (reference sequence). CDR3 DNA: TGCAGTGCTAGACGGACTGGCGGGGCGGGTGGCTACACCTTC. Its protein product is CSARRTGGAGGYTF.

This clonotype has more than one count but fewer than ten. V is TRBV29-1 and J is TRBJ1-1, with D possibly being TRBD1 (6 bases). CDR1 SQVTM and CDR2 ANQGSEA come from the germline V gene. The V and J ends lost 4 bases and 1 base respectively, with 13 bases between them. This CDR3 contains 14 residues. The CDR3 loop reads CSVAQDRENTEAFF. Written as DNA, the CDR3 is TGCAGCGTTGCCCAGGACAGAGAGAACACTGAAGCTTTCTTT.

The chain is built from TRBV5-1 and TRBJ2-7; 8 bases map to TRBD1. The germline CDR1 and CDR2 sequences are SGHRS and YFSETQ. V lost 4 bases to trimming and J lost 5 bases; unmatched junction nucleotides: 8. The CDR3 has 14 residues. The CDR3 sequence is CASSNDRGLHEQYF. The CDR3 region has the DNA TGCGCCAGCAGCAACGACAGGGGCCTCCACGAGCAGTACTTC. Supplemented by reference TRBV5-1 and TRBJ2-7, the full variable domain reads KAGVTQTPRYLIKTRGQQVTLSCSPISGHRSVSWYQQTPGQGLQFLFEYFSETQRNKGNFPGRFSGRQFSNSRSEMNVSTLELGDSALYLCASSNDRGLHEQYFGPGTRLTVT.

This clonotype occurred many times. The chain is built from TRBV9 and TRBJ2-7; TRBD2 is a possible D gene (6 bases). The V gene's germline CDR1 is SGDLS and CDR2 YYNGEE. The CDR3 consists of 14 residues. Trimming took 4 bases from V and 3 from J, leaving 14 bases between them. The CDR3 DNA follows: TGTGCCAGCAGCCGGGGGACGGCTAACTACGAGCAGTACTTC. It translates to CASSRGTANYEQYF. Full variable domain (rest looked up from reference TRBV9 and TRBJ2-7): DSGVTQTPKHLITATGQRVTLRCSPRSGDLSVYWYQQSLDQGLQFLIQYYNGEERAKGNILERFSAQQFPDLHSELNLSSLELGDSALYFCASSRGTANYEQYFGPGTRLTVT.

CDR3 sequence reads: CATSATDRGRYNEQFF. CDR3 coding DNA: TGTGCCACCAGTGCCACGGACAGGGGGAGGTACAATGAGCAGTTCTTC. The chain recombines TRBV24-1 with TRBJ2-1; TRBD1 agrees at 10 bases. The V gene end was trimmed by 5 bases and the J gene end by 4 bases; junction bases not matched to a gene: 7. The CDR3 consists of 16 residues. Germline CDR1 reads KGHDR; CDR2 reads SFDVKD.

The CDR3 loop reads CASRTGTSGSGTDTQYF. CDR3 nucleotides: TGCGCCAGCAGAACAGGGACTAGCGGGAGTGGGACAGATACGCAGTATTTT. V usage is TRBV5-1 and J usage is TRBJ2-3, with 14 bases lining up with TRBD2. CDR1 is SGHRS and CDR2 is YFSETQ in the germline V gene. The CDR3 consists of 17 residues. The trim removed 5 bases at V and 3 bases at J, leaving 8 bases unmatched.

This clonotype was detected only a few times. The CDR3, as DNA: TGTGCCAGCATACAGGGATTGGGGCAGCCCCAGCATTTT. It yields the protein CASIQGLGQPQHF. The V and J genes are TRBV12-3 or TRBV12-4 and TRBJ1-5, with a possible D match to TRBD1 (6 bases). V was clipped by 7 bases and J by 7 bases, with 14 bases between them. This CDR3 region has 13 residues.

This clonotype was picked up one time. The junction does not match germline at one end; this may be a read error. The rearrangement links TRBV2 to TRBJ1-2, with D uncertain. Per the germline V gene, CDR1 is SNHLY and CDR2 is FYNNEI. The CDR3 runs to 12 residues. Here the CDR3 reads CASSEFVRGYTF. Here the CDR3 DNA reads TGCGCCAGCAGTGAATTCGTGCGAGGCTACACCTTC.

The chain recombines TRBV6-2 or TRBV6-3 with TRBJ2-7; 9 bases line up with TRBD2. The germline CDR1 and CDR2 sequences are MNHEY and SVGEGT. This CDR3 is built from 16 residues. V dropped 5 bases and J dropped 0; count of bases not matched to a gene: 8. The DNA for the CDR3 is TGTGCCAGCAGTGGACTAGCGTCAGAGAGCTCCTACGAGCAGTACTTC. As protein: CASSGLASESSYEQYF.

V is TRBV6-6 and J is TRBJ2-5; TRBD2 matches at 11 bases. From germline, CDR1 is MNHNY and CDR2 SVGAGI (reference sequence). CDR3 length: 16 residues. The ends lost 6 bases at V and 2 bases at J; junction bases unmatched: 8. The CDR3 region is CASSPRVAGGQETQYF. Here the CDR3 DNA reads TGTGCCAGCAGCCCCCGGGTAGCGGGGGGGCAAGAGACCCAGTACTTC.

This clonotype appeared many times. This chain uses TRBV7-8 with TRBJ2-7; 9 bases match TRBD1. The CDR3 sequence is 14 residues long. Germline CDR1 SGHVS, CDR2 FQNEAQ. J gave up 9 bases and V 6 bases, and 12 bases lay outside the gene matches. The CDR3 is CASRLGQGILGQYF. CDR3 DNA sequence: TGTGCCAGCAGACTTGGACAGGGGATTCTCGGGCAGTACTTC.

In the case of this clonotype: A read error may account for a junction end that differs from germline. The CDR3 nucleotides read TGTGCCAGCAGCTTACGGGACAGAGATACGCGGTATTTT. Amino acids: CASSLRDRDTRYF. The chain couples TRBV7-9 to TRBJ2-3, with 7 bases aligning to TRBD1. The germline V gene has CDR1 SEHNR and CDR2 FQNEAQ (reference sequence). This CDR3 contains 13 residues.

This chain uses TRBV7-8 with TRBJ2-3, with D perhaps TRBD1 (5 bases). Trimming stripped 5 bases from V and 0 bases from J, with 9 bases between. CDR3 length: 14 amino acids. Germline CDR1 reads SGHVS; CDR2 reads FQNEAQ. The CDR3 loop reads CASSRTHSTDTQYF. The CDR3 nucleotides read TGTGCCAGCAGCAGGACACATAGCACAGATACGCAGTATTTT.

This clonotype was seen ten or more times. The CDR3 sequence: CASSEVPGQGALPSAASYEQYF. The CDR3 DNA reads TGTGCCAGCAGTGAAGTCCCGGGACAGGGCGCACTCCCCAGCGCGGCGTCTTACGAGCAGTACTTC. The V and J genes are TRBV25-1 and TRBJ2-7; 9 bases agree with TRBD1. The germline V gene has CDR1 MGHDK and CDR2 SYGVNS. CDR3 length: 22 amino acids. The V and J ends lost 2 bases and 4 bases, in that order; junction bases with no gene match: 27.

This clonotype was found a few times. This chain links TRBV20-1 with TRBJ2-1, with TRBD2 matching over 8 bases. The V and J ends lost 5 bases and 2 bases, in that order; junction bases with no gene match: 8. Germline values: CDR1 DFQATT, CDR2 SNEGSKA (reference sequence). The CDR3 spans 15 residues. CDR3 sequence (DNA): TGCAGTGCTGGAGCGGGGGCCCTAGCCTACAATGAGCAGTTCTTC. Protein sequence: CSAGAGALAYNEQFF.

The chain carries TRBV25-1 and TRBJ1-1; the D gene is possibly TRBD1 (5 bases). CDR1 and CDR2 (germline): MGHDK, SYGVNS. Trimming took off 8 bases at V and 0 bases at J, with 13 bases between the two ends. This CDR3 comprises 14 residues. The CDR3 protein is CASPDETVNTEAFF. The CDR3 coding sequence is TGTGCCAGCCCCGACGAGACAGTGAACACTGAAGCTTTCTTT.

This clonotype was observed a few times. The V call is TRBV2, the J call TRBJ2-7, with a possible D match to TRBD2 (6 bases). The germline V and J ends were trimmed by 6 bases and 7 bases, with 16 bases remaining between them. The germline V gene has CDR1 SNHLY and CDR2 FYNNEI. The length of the CDR3 is 13 residues. The CDR3 DNA follows: TGTGCCAGCAGGGGAGGACAAGCCTCGGAGCAGTACTTC. This sequence encodes CASRGGQASEQYF.